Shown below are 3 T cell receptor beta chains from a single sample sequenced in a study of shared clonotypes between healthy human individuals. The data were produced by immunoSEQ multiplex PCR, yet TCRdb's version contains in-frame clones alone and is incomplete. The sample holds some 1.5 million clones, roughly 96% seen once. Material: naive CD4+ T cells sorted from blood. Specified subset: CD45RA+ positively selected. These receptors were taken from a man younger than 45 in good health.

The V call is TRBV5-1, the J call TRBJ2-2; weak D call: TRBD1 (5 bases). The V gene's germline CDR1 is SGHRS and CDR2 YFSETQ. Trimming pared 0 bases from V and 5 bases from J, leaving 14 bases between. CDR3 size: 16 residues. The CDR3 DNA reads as TGCGCCAGCAGCTTGGACCTCTTGGGGCGGACCGGGGAGCTGTTTTTT. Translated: CASSLDLLGRTGELFF.

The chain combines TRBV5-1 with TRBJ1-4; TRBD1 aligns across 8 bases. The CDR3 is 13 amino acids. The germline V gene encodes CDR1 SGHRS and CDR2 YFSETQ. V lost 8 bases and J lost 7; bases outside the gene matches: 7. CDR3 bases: TGCGCCAGTTCGGTACAGGGGGGTGAAAAACTGTTTTTT. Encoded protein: CASSVQGGEKLFF.

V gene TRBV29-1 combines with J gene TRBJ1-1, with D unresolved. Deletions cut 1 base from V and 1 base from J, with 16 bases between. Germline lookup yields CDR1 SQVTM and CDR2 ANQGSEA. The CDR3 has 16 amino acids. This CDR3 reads CSVEVRYGTGNTEAFF. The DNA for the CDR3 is TGCAGCGTTGAAGTGAGATATGGTACCGGGAACACTGAAGCTTTCTTT.